This is a list of T cell receptor beta chains from one sample in a study of blood T cell repertoires in COVID-19. Sequencing used immunoSEQ multiplex PCR; TCRdb keeps in-frame clones, though not all of them. The sample records around 300,000 clones, 90% being singletons. The sample was PBMCs or T cells enriched from blood (not recorded which). The receptors here all came from a woman in her 30s who had recovered from COVID-19. Each CDR3 is given with its conserved first and last residue. A D gene is named only where the DNA matches it firmly. Expanded clones are given a class, and other clones once, few, many or no size at all.

>TRBJ2-2|NA|TRBV27|NA
TGTGCCAGTACTTCCGGACACTCCGTAGCCGGGGAGCTGTTTTTT
CASTSGHSVAGELFF
>TRBJ1-1|NA|TRBV5-4|NA
TGTGCCAGCAGCTTAAAAACGGGGGGTACTGAAGCTTTCTTT
CASSLKTGGTEAFF
>TRBJ1-4|NA|TRBV5-1|TRBD1
TGCGCCAGCAGCTTGGCCGGGCAGGGGGCGGAAAAACTGTTTTTT
CASSLAGQGAEKLFF
>TRBJ2-7|NA|TRBV27|NA
TGTGCCAGCAGTCCATCAATCTACGAGCAGTACTTC
CASSPSIYEQYF
>TRBJ2-7|NA|TRBV3-1/TRBV3-2|TRBD2
TGTGCCAGCAGCCAAGTATGGCGGGAGTACGCGTGCGAGCAGTACTTC
CASSQVWREYACEQYF
>TRBJ1-2|NA|TRBV7-3|TRBD1
TGTGCCAGCAGCCCAAAAGGGGGCGGGAACTATGGCTACACCTTC
CASSPKGGGNYGYTF
>TRBJ2-1|NA|TRBV24-1|NA
TGTGCCACCAGTGGAGACAGGCTAAATGAGCAGTTCTTC
CATSGDRLNEQFF
>TRBJ2-7|few|TRBV5-4|TRBD2
TGTGCCAGCAGCGCTCCCGGGACTAGCGGGAGTTACGAGCAGTACTTC
CASSAPGTSGSYEQYF
>TRBJ2-1|once|TRBV19|TRBD2
TGTGCCAGTAGTATAGGTGGGACTAGCGGGAGCCACTACAATGAGCAGTTCTTC
CASSIGGTSGSHYNEQFF
>TRBJ1-6|NA|TRBV19|TRBD1
TGTGCCAGTAGGGACAGGCTGAGTCGGCCTAATTCACCCCTCCACTTT
CASRDRLSRPNSPLHF
>TRBJ1-5|NA|TRBV27|TRBD1
TGTGCCAGCAGTCCCCCCGGACAGGGTAGTTTCAATCAGCCCCAGCATTTT
CASSPPGQGSFNQPQHF
>TRBJ1-1|NA|TRBV6-5|NA
TGTGCCAGCAGTTACTCGGCGGGGAGAGGGAACACTGAAGCTTTCTTT
CASSYSAGRGNTEAFF
>TRBJ2-6|once|TRBV6-1|NA
TGTGCCAGCAGTGAATGGGGGGGGCGAATCTCTGGGGCCAACGTCCTGACTTTC
CASSEWGGRISGANVLTF
>TRBJ1-2|NA|TRBV30|NA
TGTGCCTGGAGTGTACTGTGGAGGCGACACGATAACTATGGCTACACCTTC
CAWSVLWRRHDNYGYTF
>TRBJ2-1|NA|TRBV5-1|NA
TGCGCCAGCAGCTTCGGCAGGGGCGACTATGAGCAGTTCTTC
CASSFGRGDYEQFF